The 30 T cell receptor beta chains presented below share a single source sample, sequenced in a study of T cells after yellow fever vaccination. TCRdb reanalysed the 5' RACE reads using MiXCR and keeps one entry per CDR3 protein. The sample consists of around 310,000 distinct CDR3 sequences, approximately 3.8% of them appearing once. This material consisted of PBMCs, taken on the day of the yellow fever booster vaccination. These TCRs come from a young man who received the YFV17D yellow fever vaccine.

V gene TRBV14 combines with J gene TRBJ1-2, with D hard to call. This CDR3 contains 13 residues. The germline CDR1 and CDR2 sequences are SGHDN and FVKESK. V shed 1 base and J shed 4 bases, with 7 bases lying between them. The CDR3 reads CASSQVGLYGYTF. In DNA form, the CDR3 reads TGTGCCAGCAGCCAAGTGGGCCTCTATGGCTACACCTTC.

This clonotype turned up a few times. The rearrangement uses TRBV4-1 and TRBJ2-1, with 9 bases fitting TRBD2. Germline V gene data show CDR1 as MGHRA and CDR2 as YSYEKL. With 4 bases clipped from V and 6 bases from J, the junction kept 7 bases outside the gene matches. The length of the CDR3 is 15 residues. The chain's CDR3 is CASSPAPRGGNEQFF. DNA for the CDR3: TGCGCCAGCAGCCCAGCCCCGCGGGGGGGCAATGAGCAGTTCTTC.

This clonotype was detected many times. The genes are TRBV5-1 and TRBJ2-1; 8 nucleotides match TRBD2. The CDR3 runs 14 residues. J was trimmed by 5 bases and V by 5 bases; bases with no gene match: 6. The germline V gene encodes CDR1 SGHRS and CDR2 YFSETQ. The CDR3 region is CASSRSGGDNEQFF. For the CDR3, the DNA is TGCGCCAGCAGTAGGAGCGGGGGAGACAATGAGCAGTTCTTC.

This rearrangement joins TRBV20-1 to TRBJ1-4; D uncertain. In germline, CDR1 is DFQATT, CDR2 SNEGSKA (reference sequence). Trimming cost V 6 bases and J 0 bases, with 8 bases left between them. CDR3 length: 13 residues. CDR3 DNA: TGCAGTGCCAGTACTGCAACTAATGAAAAACTGTTTTTT. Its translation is CSASTATNEKLFF.

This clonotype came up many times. This CDR3 is CATSMANTGFRPQHF. CDR3 nucleotides: TGTGCCACCAGTATGGCGAACACAGGGTTTCGGCCCCAGCATTTT. The chain combines TRBV15 with TRBJ1-5, with D tentatively TRBD1 (6 bases). The CDR3 sequence is 15 residues long. From germline, CDR1 is LNHNV and CDR2 YYDKDF (reference sequence). The ends were cut back, 6 bases at V and 9 bases at J, with 21 bases in the middle.

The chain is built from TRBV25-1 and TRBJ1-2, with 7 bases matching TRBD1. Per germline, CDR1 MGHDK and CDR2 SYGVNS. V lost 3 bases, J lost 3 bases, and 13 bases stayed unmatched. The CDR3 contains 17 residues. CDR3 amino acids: CASSDSLPGQHYYGYTF. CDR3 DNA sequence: TGTGCCAGCAGTGATTCACTCCCGGGACAGCATTACTATGGCTACACCTTC.

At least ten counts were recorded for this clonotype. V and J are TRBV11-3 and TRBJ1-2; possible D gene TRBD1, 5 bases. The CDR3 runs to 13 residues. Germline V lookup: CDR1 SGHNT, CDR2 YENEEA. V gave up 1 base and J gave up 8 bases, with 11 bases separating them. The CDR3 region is CASSLATGTGYTF. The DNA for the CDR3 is TGTGCCAGCAGCTTAGCAACAGGAACGGGCTACACCTTC.

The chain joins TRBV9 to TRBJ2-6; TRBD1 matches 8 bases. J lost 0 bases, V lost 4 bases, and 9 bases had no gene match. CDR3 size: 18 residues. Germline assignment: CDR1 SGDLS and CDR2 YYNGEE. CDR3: CASSKGQAVSSGANVLTF. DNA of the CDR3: TGTGCCAGCAGCAAGGGACAGGCGGTCTCCTCTGGGGCCAACGTCCTGACTTTC.

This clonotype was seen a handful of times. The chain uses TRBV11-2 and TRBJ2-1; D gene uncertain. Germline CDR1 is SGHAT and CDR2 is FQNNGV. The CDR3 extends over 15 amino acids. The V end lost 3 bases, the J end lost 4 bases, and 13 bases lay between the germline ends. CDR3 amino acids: CASSLVYGGYNEQFF. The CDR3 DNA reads TGTGCCAGCAGCTTGGTCTATGGTGGGTACAATGAGCAGTTCTTC. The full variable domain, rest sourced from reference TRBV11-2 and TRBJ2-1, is EAGVAQSPRYKIIEKRQSVAFWCNPISGHATLYWYQQILGQGPKLLIQFQNNGVVDDSQLPKDRFSAERLKGVDSTLKIQPAKLEDSAVYLCASSLVYGGYNEQFFGPGTRLTVL.

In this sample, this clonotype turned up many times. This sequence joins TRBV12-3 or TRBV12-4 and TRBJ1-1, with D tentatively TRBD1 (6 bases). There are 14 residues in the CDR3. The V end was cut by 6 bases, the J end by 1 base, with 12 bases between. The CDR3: CASSREQGNTEAFF. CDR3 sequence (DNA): TGTGCCAGCAGCCGGGAACAGGGGAACACTGAAGCTTTCTTT.

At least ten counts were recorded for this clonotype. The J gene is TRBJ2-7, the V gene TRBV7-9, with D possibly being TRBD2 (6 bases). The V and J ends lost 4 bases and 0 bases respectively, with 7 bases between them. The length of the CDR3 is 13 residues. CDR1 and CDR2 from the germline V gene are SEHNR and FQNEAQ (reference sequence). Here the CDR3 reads CASSWTISYEQYF. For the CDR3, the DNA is TGTGCCAGCAGCTGGACTATCTCCTACGAGCAGTACTTC.

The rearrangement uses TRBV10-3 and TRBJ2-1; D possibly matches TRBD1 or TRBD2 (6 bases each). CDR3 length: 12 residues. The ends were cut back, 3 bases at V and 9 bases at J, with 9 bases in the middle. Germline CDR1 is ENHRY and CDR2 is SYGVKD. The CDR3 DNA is TGTGCCATCAGTGACCGGGGGCGTGAGCAGTTCTTC. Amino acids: CAISDRGREQFF.

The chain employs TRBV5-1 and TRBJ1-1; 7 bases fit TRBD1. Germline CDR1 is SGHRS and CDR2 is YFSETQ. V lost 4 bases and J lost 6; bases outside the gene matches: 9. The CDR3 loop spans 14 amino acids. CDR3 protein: CASSAGRGTAEAFF. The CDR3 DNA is TGCGCCAGCAGCGCCGGGAGGGGGACAGCTGAAGCTTTCTTT.

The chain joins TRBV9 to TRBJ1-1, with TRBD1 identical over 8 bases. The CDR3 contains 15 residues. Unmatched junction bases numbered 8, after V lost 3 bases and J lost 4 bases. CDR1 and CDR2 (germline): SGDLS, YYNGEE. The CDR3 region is CASSAKSGGGTEAFF. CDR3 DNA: TGTGCCAGCAGCGCCAAATCAGGGGGCGGCACTGAAGCTTTCTTT.

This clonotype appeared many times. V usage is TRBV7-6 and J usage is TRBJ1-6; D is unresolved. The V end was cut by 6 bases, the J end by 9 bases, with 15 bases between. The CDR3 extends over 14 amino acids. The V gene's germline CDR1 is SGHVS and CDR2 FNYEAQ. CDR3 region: CASSMAHGSSPLHF. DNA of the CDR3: TGTGCCAGCAGTATGGCCCACGGATCTTCACCCCTCCACTTT. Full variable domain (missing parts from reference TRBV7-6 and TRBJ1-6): GAGVSQSPRYKVTKRGQDVALRCDPISGHVSLYWYRQALGQGPEFLTYFNYEAQQDKSGLPNDRFSAERPEGSISTLTIQRTEQRDSAMYRCASSMAHGSSPLHFGNGTRLTVT.

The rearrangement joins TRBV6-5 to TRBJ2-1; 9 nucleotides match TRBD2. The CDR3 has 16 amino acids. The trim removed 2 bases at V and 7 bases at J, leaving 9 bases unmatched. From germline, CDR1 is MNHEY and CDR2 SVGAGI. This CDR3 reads CASSYRWRGGENEQFF. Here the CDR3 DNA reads TGTGCCAGCAGTTACAGGTGGCGGGGGGGCGAAAATGAGCAGTTCTTC.

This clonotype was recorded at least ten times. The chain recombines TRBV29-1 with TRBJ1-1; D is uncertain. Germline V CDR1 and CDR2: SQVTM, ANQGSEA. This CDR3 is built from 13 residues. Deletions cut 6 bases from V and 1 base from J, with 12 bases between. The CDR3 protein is CSVGAFSNTEAFF. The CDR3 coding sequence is TGCAGCGTCGGTGCATTTTCGAACACTGAAGCTTTCTTT.

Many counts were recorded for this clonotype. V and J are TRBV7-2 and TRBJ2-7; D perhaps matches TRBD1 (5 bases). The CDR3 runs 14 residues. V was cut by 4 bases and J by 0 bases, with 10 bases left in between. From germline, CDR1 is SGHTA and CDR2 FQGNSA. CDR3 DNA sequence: TGTGCCAGCAGCTACCTAGGGGTCTCCTACGAGCAGTACTTC. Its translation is CASSYLGVSYEQYF. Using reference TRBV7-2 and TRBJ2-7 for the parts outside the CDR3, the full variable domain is GAGVSQSPSNKVTEKGKDVELRCDPISGHTALYWYRQSLGQGLEFLIYFQGNSAPDKSGLPSDRFSAERTGGSVSTLTIQRTQQEDSAVYLCASSYLGVSYEQYFGPGTRLTVT.

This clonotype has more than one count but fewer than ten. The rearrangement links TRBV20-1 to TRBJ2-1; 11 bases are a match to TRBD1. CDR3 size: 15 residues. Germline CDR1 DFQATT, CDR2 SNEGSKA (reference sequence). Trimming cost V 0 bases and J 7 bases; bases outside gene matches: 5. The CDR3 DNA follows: TGCAGTGCTAGAGATCCAGGGACAGGGGGTAATGAGCAGTTCTTC. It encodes CSARDPGTGGNEQFF.

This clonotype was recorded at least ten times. CDR3 protein: CASSFRDRDDEQYF. The CDR3 nucleotides read TGTGCCAGCAGTTTCCGGGACAGGGACGACGAGCAGTACTTC. The chain couples TRBV6-2 or TRBV6-3 to TRBJ2-7, with TRBD1 identical over 9 bases. The J segment lost 5 bases and the V segment lost 4 bases, leaving 6 bases of the junction unmatched. Germline V CDR1 and CDR2: MNHEY, SVGEGT. This CDR3 region has 14 residues.

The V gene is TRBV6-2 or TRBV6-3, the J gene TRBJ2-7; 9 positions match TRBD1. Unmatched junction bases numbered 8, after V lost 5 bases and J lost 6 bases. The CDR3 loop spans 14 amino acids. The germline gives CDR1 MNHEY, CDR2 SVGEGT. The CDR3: CASSAWTGVREQYF. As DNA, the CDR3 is TGTGCCAGCAGTGCCTGGACAGGGGTGCGCGAGCAGTACTTC.

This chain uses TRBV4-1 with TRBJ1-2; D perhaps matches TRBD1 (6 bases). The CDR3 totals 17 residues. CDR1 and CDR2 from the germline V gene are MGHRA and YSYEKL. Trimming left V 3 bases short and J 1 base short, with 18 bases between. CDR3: CASSQFLDRLFNYGYTF. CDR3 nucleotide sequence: TGCGCCAGCAGCCAGTTTTTAGACAGGCTCTTTAACTATGGCTACACCTTC.

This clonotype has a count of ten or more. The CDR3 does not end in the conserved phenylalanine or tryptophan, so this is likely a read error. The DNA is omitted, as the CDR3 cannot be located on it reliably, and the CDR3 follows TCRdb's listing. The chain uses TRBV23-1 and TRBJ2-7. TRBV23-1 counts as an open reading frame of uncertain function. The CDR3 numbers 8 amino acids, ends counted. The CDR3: CASSQSLD.

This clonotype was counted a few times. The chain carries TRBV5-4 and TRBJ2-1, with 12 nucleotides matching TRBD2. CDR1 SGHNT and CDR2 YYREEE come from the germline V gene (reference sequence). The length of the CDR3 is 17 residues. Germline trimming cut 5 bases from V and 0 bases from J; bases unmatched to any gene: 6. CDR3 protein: CASRLTSGGRSYNEQFF. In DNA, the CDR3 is TGTGCCAGCAGGCTGACTAGCGGGGGACGCTCCTACAATGAGCAGTTCTTC.

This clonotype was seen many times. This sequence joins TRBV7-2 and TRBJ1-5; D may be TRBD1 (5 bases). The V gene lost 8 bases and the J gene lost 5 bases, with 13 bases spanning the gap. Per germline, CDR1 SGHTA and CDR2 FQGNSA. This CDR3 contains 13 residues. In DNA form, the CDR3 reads TGTGCCAGCTCTCGGGACGGGGATCAGCCCCAGCATTTT. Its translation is CASSRDGDQPQHF. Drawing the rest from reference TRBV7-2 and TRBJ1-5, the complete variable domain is GAGVSQSPSNKVTEKGKDVELRCDPISGHTALYWYRQSLGQGLEFLIYFQGNSAPDKSGLPSDRFSAERTGGSVSTLTIQRTQQEDSAVYLCASSRDGDQPQHFGDGTRLSIL.

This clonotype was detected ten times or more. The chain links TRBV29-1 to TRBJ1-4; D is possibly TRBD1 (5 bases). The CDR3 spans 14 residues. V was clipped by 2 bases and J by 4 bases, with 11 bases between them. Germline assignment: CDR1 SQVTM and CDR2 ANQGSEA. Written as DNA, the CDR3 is TGCAGCGTTGAATTATTGCAGGGTAATGAAAAACTGTTTTTT. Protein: CSVELLQGNEKLFF.

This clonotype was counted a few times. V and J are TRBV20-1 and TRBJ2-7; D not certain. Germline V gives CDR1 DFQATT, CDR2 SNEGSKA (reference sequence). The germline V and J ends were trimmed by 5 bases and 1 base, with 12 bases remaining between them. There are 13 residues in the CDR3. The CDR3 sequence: CSAASPLSYEQYF. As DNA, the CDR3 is TGCAGTGCTGCATCCCCCCTTTCCTACGAGCAGTACTTC.

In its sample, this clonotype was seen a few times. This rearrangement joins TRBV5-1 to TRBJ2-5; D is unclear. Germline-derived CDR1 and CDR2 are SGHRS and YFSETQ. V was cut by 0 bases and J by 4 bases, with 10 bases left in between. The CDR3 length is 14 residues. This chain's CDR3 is CASSLGQMPETQYF. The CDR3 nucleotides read TGCGCCAGCAGCTTGGGGCAAATGCCAGAGACCCAGTACTTC.

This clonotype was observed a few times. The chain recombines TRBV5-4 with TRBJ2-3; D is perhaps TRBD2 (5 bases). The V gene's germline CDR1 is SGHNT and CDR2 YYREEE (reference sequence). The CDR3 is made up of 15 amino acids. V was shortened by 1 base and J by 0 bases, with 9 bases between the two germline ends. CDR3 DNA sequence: TGTGCCAGCAGCTTGAACGGGGTGAGCACAGATACGCAGTATTTT. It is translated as CASSLNGVSTDTQYF.

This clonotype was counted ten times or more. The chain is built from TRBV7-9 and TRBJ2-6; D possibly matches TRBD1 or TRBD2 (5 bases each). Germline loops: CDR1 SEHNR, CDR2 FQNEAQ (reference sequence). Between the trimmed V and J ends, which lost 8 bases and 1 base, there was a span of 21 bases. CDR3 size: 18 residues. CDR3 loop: CASSPRTGRISGANVLTF. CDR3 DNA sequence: TGTGCCAGCTCCCCGAGGACGGGACGCATTTCTGGGGCCAACGTCCTGACTTTC.